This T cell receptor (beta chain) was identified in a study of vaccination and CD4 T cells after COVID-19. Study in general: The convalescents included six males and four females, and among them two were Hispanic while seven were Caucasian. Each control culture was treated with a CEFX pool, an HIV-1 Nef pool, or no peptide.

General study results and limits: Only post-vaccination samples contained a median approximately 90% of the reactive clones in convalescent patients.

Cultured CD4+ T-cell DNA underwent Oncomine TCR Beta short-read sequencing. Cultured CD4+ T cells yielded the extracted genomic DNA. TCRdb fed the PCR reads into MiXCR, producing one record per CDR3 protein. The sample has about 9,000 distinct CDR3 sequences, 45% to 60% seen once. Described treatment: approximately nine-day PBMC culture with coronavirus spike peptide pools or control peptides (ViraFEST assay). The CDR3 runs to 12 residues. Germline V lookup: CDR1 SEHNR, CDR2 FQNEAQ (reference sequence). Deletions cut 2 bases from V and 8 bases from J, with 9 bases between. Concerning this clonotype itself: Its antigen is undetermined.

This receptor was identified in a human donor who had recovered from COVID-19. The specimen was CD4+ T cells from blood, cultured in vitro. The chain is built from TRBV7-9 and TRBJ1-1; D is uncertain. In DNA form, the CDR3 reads TGTGCCAGCAGCTTAACCCGGGCAGAAGCTTTCTTT. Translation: CASSLTRAEAFF.